This T cell receptor beta chain comes out of a study of shared clonotypes between healthy human individuals. V lost 2 bases to trimming and J lost 4 bases, with 13 bases between them. The CDR3 sequence is 14 residues long. Germline CDR1 reads SGHDT; CDR2 reads YYEEEE. The unsorted PBMC sample used ten immunoSEQ deep assay plates. Per the original methods: ImmunoSEQ junction-only sequences lacked quality scores, so their filtering differed. Produced via immunoSEQ multiplex PCR; TCRdb's table is partial and in-frame only. V, J and clone size were drawn from that table, and D and trimming were deduced from the DNA. The sample has fewer than 600,000 clones; around 74% are singletons. Study donors comprised healthy, HIV-negative adults devoid of recent acute infection or vaccination. Extraction of genomic DNA in unsorted samples used around 82 million PBMCs.

V and J are TRBV5-6 and TRBJ2-7; D unresolved. The material sequenced was PBMCs. This clonotype was sampled from a woman between 40 and 55 years old in good health. Some clones in this sample may be carry-over from other donors' samples. For the CDR3, the DNA is TGTGCCAGCAGCTTTGGCGGTACGAATTACGAGCAGTACTTC. Protein product: CASSFGGTNYEQYF.